The rows below give T cell receptor beta chains drawn from one sample of a study of T cell responses to AZD1222 COVID-19 vaccine. Generated by immunoSEQ multiplex PCR, the TCRdb table keeps only in-frame clones and is missing some. The sample lists 100,000 to 150,000 clones; 90% were seen once. The specimen was peripheral blood, collected on day 0 of MenACWY control vaccination. The source is an adult in good health. Both conserved end residues are part of each CDR3. A D gene is named only where the DNA matches it firmly. Only part of the rows carry a size: once, few, many, or a class if the clone is expanded.

. TRBJ2-2 TRBV2 . TGTGCCAGCACCACCACGTCGCGGTCTTCGGGGGAGCTGTTTTTT CASTTTSRSSGELFF
. TRBJ2-7 TRBV6-1 . TGTGCCAGCAGTGAAGGACCTCTACCCCCCTACGAGCAGTACTTC CASSEGPLPPYEQYF
once TRBJ2-1 TRBV4-3 TRBD1 TGCGCCAGCAGCCAAGCCCCCCCTGGGACAGGGGGCGATGAGCAGTTCTTC CASSQAPPGTGGDEQFF
. TRBJ1-5 TRBV28 . TGTGCCAGCAGTATAAACTATCAGCCCCAGCATTTT CASSINYQPQHF
. TRBJ1-5 TRBV2 TRBD1 TGTGCCAGCAAGACAGGGGACAATCAGCCCCAGCATTTT CASKTGDNQPQHF
. TRBJ1-1 TRBV10-3 . TGTGCCATCAGTTTACGGCTGAACACTGAAGCTTTCTTT CAISLRLNTEAFF
. TRBJ2-7 TRBV25-1 TRBD1 TGTGCCAGCACCAACGGGGACAGAGACTACGAGCAGTACTTC CASTNGDRDYEQYF
. TRBJ2-5 TRBV7-6 . TGTGCCAGCAGCTTAGCCCCGGGTGAGACCCAGTACTTC CASSLAPGETQYF
few TRBJ2-5 TRBV10-3 . TGTGCCATCAGTGAGGCCGTTGTGGGAGAGACCCAGTACTTC CAISEAVVGETQYF
. TRBJ2-3 TRBV18 TRBD1 TGTGCCAGCTCACCACCGAGGACAGGGGGCCTTACAGATACGCAGTATTTT CASSPPRTGGLTDTQYF
. TRBJ1-1 TRBV9 . TGTGCCAGCAGCGTAGACGACACTGAAGCTTTCTTT CASSVDDTEAFF
. TRBJ2-5 TRBV11-2 . TGTGCCAGCAGCTTATCAGAGACCCAGTACTTC CASSLSETQYF
. TRBJ2-5 TRBV18 TRBD2 TGTGCCAGCTCACCCCTCGACACTAGCGGGCTCCAAGAGACCCAGTACTTC CASSPLDTSGLQETQYF
. TRBJ2-3 TRBV7-9 TRBD1 TGTGCCAGCAGCGAGGGACAGGGAACTAGCACAGATACGCAGTATTTT CASSEGQGTSTDTQYF
once TRBJ2-3 TRBV11-2 . TGTGCCAGCAGTCCGAGGTCGGGATACACAGATACGCAGTATTTT CASSPRSGYTDTQYF
. TRBJ1-1 TRBV6-5 . TGTGCCAGCAGTCGCGGACAGAACACTGAAGCTTTCTTT CASSRGQNTEAFF
. TRBJ1-3 TRBV5-5 . TGTGCCAGCAGCTTCGGGGTAGCTAACTCTGGAAACACCATATATTTT CASSFGVANSGNTIYF
. TRBJ2-7 TRBV5-1 . TGCGCCAGCAGCTACGACTCTGTAAAGGACGAGCAGTACTTC CASSYDSVKDEQYF
. TRBJ1-2 TRBV7-2 . TGTGCCAGCAGCTTAGGTTTGGGTAGTTATGGCTACACCTTC CASSLGLGSYGYTF
. TRBJ1-3 TRBV7-9 . TGTGCCAGCAGCTTAGAGGTGGGGATTGGAAACACCATATATTTT CASSLEVGIGNTIYF
. TRBJ2-7 TRBV6-6 TRBD2 TGTGCCAGCAGTTACTCGATTATGGGAGGGGACGAGCAGTACTTC CASSYSIMGGDEQYF
. TRBJ2-1 TRBV7-9 . TGTGCCAGCAGCCCGGACAGATACAATGAGCAGTTCTTC CASSPDRYNEQFF
once TRBJ2-2 TRBV15 . TGTGCCACCAGCGCCAGAGCCAACACCGGGGAGCTGTTTTTT CATSARANTGELFF
. TRBJ2-2 TRBV12-2 . TGTGCAAGTCCGGAGACGGGCCGGGGAGCTGTTTTT CASPETGRGAVF
. TRBJ2-7 TRBV5-4 . TGTGCCAGCAGCTTAAGAGGGTCTAGGTCCTACGAGCAGTACTTC CASSLRGSRSYEQYF
. TRBJ1-6 TRBV7-8 . TGTGCCGCAGGGAGGTCCTATAATTCACCCCTCCACTTT CAAGRSYNSPLHF
. TRBJ2-7 TRBV5-4 TRBD2 TGTGCCAGCAAACCGGGACTAGCGGTCTACGAGCAGTACTTC CASKPGLAVYEQYF
. TRBJ1-2 TRBV28 . TGTGCCAGCAGTTCCGAAGGACATGGAAGCTATGGCTACACCTTC CASSSEGHGSYGYTF
. TRBJ2-5 TRBV2 TRBD2 TGTGCCAGCAGTGTAGGAAGCGGGGGGGCCCTACAGTACTTC CASSVGSGGALQYF
. TRBJ2-1 TRBV28 . TGTGCCAGCAGTTTGGCCCACAATGAGCAGTTCTTC CASSLAHNEQFF
. TRBJ2-6 TRBV19 . TGTGCCAGTAGTAAAAGGGTGATTGTAAGCTCTGGGGCCAACGTCCTGACTTTC CASSKRVIVSSGANVLTF
. TRBJ1-4 TRBV10-3 . TGTGCCATCAGTGGAGGGGCAGGGGATAGTGAAAAACTGTTTTTT CAISGGAGDSEKLFF